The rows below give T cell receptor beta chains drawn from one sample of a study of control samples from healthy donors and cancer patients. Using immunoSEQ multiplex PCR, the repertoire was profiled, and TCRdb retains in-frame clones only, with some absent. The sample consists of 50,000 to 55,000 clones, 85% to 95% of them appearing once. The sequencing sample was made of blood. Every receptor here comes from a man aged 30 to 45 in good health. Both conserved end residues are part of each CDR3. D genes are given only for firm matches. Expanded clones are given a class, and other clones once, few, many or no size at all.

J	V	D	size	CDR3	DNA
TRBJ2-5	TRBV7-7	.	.	CASSFSLRETQYF	TGTGCTAGCAGCTTCAGCTTGCGAGAGACCCAGTACTTC
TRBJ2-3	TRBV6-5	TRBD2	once	CASSYGSLAGVDTQYF	TGTGCCAGCAGTTACGGGAGTCTAGCGGGAGTAGATACGCAGTATTTT
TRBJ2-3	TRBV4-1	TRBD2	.	CASSRLSGKGVTDTQYF	TGCGCCAGCAGCCGGCTTAGCGGGAAGGGGGTCACAGATACGCAGTATTTT
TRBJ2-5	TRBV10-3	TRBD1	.	CATSYRGQETQYF	TGTGCCACCTCGTACAGGGGTCAAGAGACCCAGTACTTC
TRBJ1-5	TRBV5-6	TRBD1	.	CASNGLNRGRDNQPQHF	TGTGCCAGCAACGGTTTAAACAGGGGGCGGGACAATCAGCCCCAGCATTTT
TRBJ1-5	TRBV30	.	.	CAWSKVGSNQPQHF	TGTGCCTGGAGTAAGGTAGGGAGCAATCAGCCCCAGCATTTT
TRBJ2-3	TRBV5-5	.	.	CASSLWGQGTDTQYF	TGTGCCAGCAGCTTGTGGGGTCAGGGCACAGATACGCAGTATTTT
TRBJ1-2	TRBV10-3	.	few	CAISEVPTRGYTF	TGTGCCATCAGTGAGGTTCCCACCCGTGGCTACACCTTC
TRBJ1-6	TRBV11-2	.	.	CASSVEGWGRNSPLHF	TGTGCCAGCAGCGTGGAGGGGTGGGGAAGAAATTCACCCCTCCACTTT
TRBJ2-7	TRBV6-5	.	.	CASSYSQDTLEQYF	TGTGCCAGCAGTTACTCGCAAGACACGCTCGAGCAGTACTTC
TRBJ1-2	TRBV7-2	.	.	CASSRDRINYGYTF	TGTGCCAGCAGCCGCGACAGGATTAACTATGGCTACACCTTC
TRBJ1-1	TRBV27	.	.	CASIPTKGMTEAFF	TGTGCCAGCATCCCAACAAAGGGAATGACTGAAGCTTTCTTT
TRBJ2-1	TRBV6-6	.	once	CASSQQVAYNEQFF	TGTGCCAGCAGTCAACAGGTGGCCTACAATGAGCAGTTCTTC
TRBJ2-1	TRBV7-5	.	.	CVRSPKLAGGPYEQFF	TGTGTCAGAAGCCCGAAGCTAGCGGGAGGGCCCTATGAGCAGTTCTTC